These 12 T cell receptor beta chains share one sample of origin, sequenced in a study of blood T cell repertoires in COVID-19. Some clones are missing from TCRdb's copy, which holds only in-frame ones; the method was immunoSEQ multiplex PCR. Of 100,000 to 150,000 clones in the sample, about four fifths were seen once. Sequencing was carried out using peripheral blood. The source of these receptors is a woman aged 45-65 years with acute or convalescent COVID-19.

As DNA, the CDR3 is TGCGCCAGCAGCCAAACTTGGAGCTCCTATAATTCACCCCTCCACTTT. Its protein product is CASSQTWSSYNSPLHF. V and J are TRBV4-1 and TRBJ1-6, with D hard to call. The CDR3 extends over 16 amino acids. The germline CDR1 and CDR2 sequences are MGHRA and YSYEKL. V was shortened by 2 bases and J by 0 bases, with 8 bases between the two germline ends.

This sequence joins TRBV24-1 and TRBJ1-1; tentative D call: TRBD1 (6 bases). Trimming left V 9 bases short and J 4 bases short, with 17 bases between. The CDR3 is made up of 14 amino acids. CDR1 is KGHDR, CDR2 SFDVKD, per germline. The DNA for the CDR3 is TGTGCCACCGACGCGGGGGCGCAGGCCACTGAAGCTTTCTTT. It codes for CATDAGAQATEAFF.

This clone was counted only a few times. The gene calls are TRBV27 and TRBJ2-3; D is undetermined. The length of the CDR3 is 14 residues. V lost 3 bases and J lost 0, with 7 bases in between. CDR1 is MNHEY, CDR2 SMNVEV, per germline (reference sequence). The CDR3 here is CASSFPISTDTQYF. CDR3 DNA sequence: TGTGCCAGCAGTTTCCCCATTAGCACAGATACGCAGTATTTT.

CDR3 residues: CASSLAVVGDEQFF. In DNA form, the CDR3 reads TGTGCCAGCAGCCTAGCTGTCGTGGGAGATGAGCAGTTCTTC. V gene TRBV3-1 (or the pseudogene TRBV3-2) combines with J gene TRBJ2-1, with a weak D call TRBD2 (5 bases). This CDR3 is built from 14 residues. Per the germline V gene, CDR1 is LGHDT and CDR2 is YNNKEL (reference sequence). V was pared by 4 bases and J by 8 bases, with 15 bases between.

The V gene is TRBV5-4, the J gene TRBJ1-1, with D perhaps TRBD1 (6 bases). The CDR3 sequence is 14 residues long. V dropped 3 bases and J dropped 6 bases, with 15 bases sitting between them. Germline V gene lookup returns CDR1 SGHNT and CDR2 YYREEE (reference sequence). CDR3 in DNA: TGTGCCAGCAGCTCGTTTAACAGGGTCGCTGAAGCTTTCTTT. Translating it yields CASSSFNRVAEAFF.

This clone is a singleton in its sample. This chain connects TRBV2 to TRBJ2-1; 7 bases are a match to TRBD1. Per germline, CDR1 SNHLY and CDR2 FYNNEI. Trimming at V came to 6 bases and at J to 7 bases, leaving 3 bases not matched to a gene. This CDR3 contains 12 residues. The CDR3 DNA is TGTGCCAGCAGCTTACAGGGGAATGAGCAGTTCTTC. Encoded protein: CASSLQGNEQFF.

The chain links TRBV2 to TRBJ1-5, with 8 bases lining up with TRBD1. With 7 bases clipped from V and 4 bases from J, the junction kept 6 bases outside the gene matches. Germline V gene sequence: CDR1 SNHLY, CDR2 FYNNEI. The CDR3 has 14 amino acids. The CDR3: CASKQGDGNQPQHF. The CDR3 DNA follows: TGTGCCAGCAAACAGGGGGATGGGAATCAGCCCCAGCATTTT.

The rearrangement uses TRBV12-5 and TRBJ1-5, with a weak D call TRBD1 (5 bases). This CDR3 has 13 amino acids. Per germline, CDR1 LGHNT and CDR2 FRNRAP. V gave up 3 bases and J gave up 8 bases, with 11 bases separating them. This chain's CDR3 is CASGFGGFEPQHF. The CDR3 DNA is TGTGCTAGTGGTTTCGGGGGTTTTGAGCCCCAGCATTTT.

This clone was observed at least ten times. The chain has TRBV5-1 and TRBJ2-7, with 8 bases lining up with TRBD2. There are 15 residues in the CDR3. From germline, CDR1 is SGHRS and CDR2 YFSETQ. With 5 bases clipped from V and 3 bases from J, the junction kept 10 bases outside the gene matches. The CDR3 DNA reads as TGCGCCAGCAGTTCCGGACTAGCAAGAGGCTACGAGCAGTACTTC. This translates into CASSSGLARGYEQYF.

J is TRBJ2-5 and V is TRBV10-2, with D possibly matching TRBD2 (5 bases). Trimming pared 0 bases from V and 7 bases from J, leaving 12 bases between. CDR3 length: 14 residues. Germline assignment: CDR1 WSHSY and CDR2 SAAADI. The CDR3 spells CASSESGGGGTQYF. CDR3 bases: TGCGCCAGCAGTGAGTCCGGAGGCGGCGGGACCCAGTACTTC.

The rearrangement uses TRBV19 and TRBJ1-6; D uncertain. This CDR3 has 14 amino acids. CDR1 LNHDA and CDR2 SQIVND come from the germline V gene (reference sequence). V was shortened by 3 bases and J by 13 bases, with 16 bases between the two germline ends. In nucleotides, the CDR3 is TGTGCCAGTAGTATCAGCTTGACGACATATCCCCTCCACTTT. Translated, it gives CASSISLTTYPLHF.

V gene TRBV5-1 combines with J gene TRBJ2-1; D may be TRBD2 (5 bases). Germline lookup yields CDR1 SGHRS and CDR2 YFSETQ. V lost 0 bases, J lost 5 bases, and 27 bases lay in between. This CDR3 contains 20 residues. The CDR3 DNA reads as TGCGCCAGCAGCTTGGCTTGGGTTAGTGCGGGTTCGGGCTACCACAATGAGCAGTTCTTC. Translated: CASSLAWVSAGSGYHNEQFF.